The entry below describes one T cell receptor beta chain. Its specificity is not known. This CDR3 is 14 amino acids long. V lost 6 bases to trimming and J lost 3 bases; unmatched junction nucleotides: 4. Germline CDR1 reads MNHNY; CDR2 reads SVGAGI (reference sequence). TCRdb's table, derived via immunoSEQ multiplex PCR, lists solely in-frame clones and lacks some. The repertoire has tens of thousands of clones, 90% of them found once; the top ten carry approximately 25%. The data were taken from a study of OX40 agonist ivuxolimab in advanced cancers. Study-level background: Each dose-escalation patient presented with hepatocellular carcinoma, melanoma, renal cell or head and neck cancer. The study, taken as a whole, reports: With doses of 0.1 to 3.0 mg/kg, CD4+ and CD8+ blood T cells had undergone clonal expansion by week 6.

This sequence joins TRBV6-6 and TRBJ1-2, with 10 positions matching TRBD1. The source is an adult with an advanced solid tumor such as melanoma, head and neck, liver or kidney cancer. Sequenced here: CD4+ or CD8+ T cells sorted from blood, sampled in a trial of the OX40 agonist ivuxolimab. CDR3 in amino acids: CASSDRGRDYGYTF. The CDR3 DNA reads TGTGCCAGCAGCGACAGGGGGCGAGACTATGGCTACACCTTC.